This T cell receptor beta chain was profiled in a study of metastatic and nonmetastatic thyroid tumors. The wider study: Repertoire data that came from the blood and tumor or nodule tissue of malignant and benign thyroid patients were compared. Findings and limits, study-wide: Benign nodules reportedly had significantly lower TCR beta diversity than malignant thyroid tumors in blood and tumor.

Source study methods: The study built a papillary thyroid cancer distant-metastasis classifier from CDR3 differences across clinicopathological groups. TCRdb re-called clones via MiXCR from the PCR reads. The V and J calls come from TCRdb's annotation, not from the publication. The table shows 30,000 to 35,000 clones, with around 30% occurring only once. A few counts support this clone. Its antigen is still unknown. No patient had received any treatment before thyroid surgery. The origin of this receptor is a female donor with papillary thyroid cancer or a benign thyroid nodule (not recorded which). Some clones in this sample may be carry-over from other donors' samples. Sequencing input: blood.

The CDR3 DNA reads as TGTGCCAGCAGTTTATCTTATAAGGGCTCCTACGAGCAGTACTTC. Its protein product is CASSLSYKGSYEQYF. The J gene is TRBJ2-7, the V gene TRBV28; D is uncertain. Trimming removed 1 base at V and 0 bases at J, with 10 bases between. The CDR3 contains 15 residues. Per germline, CDR1 MDHEN and CDR2 SYDVKM.